Listed below are T cell receptor beta chains from one sample, sequenced in a study of vaccination and CD4 T cells after COVID-19. One entry per CDR3 protein results from TCRdb running MiXCR on the PCR reads. The table records approximately 17,000 distinct CDR3 sequences, about three fifths of them present only once. These TCRs are of unknown antigen specificity. What was sequenced was CD4+ T cells from blood, cultured in vitro. These TCRs come from a human donor who had recovered from COVID-19. Both conserved end residues are part of each CDR3. The D gene is left open where the match is weak. A clone size is listed for some rows: how often the clone was seen (once, few, many), or a class if it is expanded.

d_call: NA
v_call: TRBV11-3
j_call: TRBJ2-1
cdr3_length: 13
clone_size: NA
cdr3_aa: CASSPDFINEQFF
cdr3_nt: TGTGCCAGCAGCCCGGATTTTATTAATGAGCAGTTCTTC

d_call: NA
v_call: TRBV7-9
j_call: TRBJ1-3
cdr3_length: 12
clone_size: large
cdr3_aa: CASSFGGNTIYF
cdr3_nt: TGTGCCAGCAGCTTCGGGGGAAACACCATATATTTT

d_call: NA
v_call: TRBV7-6
j_call: TRBJ2-3
cdr3_length: 14
clone_size: NA
cdr3_aa: CASSPLESTDTQYF
cdr3_nt: TGTGCCAGCAGCCCCCTCGAAAGCACAGATACGCAGTATTTT

d_call: TRBD1
v_call: TRBV20-1
j_call: TRBJ2-5
cdr3_length: 15
clone_size: NA
cdr3_aa: CSARPLGTGKETQYF
cdr3_nt: TGCAGTGCTAGGCCCCTCGGGACAGGGAAAGAGACCCAGTACTTC

d_call: NA
v_call: TRBV5-1
j_call: TRBJ2-3
cdr3_length: 13
clone_size: NA
cdr3_aa: CASTTGSTDTQYF
cdr3_nt: TGCGCCAGCACGACAGGTAGCACAGATACGCAGTATTTT

d_call: NA
v_call: TRBV7-9
j_call: TRBJ1-1
cdr3_length: 13
clone_size: NA
cdr3_aa: CASSWTSNTEAFF
cdr3_nt: TGTGCCAGCAGCTGGACATCGAACACTGAAGCTTTCTTT

d_call: NA
v_call: TRBV9
j_call: TRBJ2-2
cdr3_length: 12
clone_size: NA
cdr3_aa: CASSVGRGELFF
cdr3_nt: TGTGCCAGCAGCGTAGGGCGCGGGGAGCTGTTTTTT

d_call: TRBD1
v_call: TRBV6-1
j_call: TRBJ1-2
cdr3_length: 15
clone_size: few
cdr3_aa: CASRLTQGENYGYTF
cdr3_nt: TGTGCCAGCAGGCTAACACAGGGGGAGAACTATGGCTACACCTTC

d_call: TRBD2
v_call: TRBV5-1
j_call: TRBJ2-5
cdr3_length: 15
clone_size: NA
cdr3_aa: CASSLGTSGVETQYF
cdr3_nt: TGCGCCAGCAGCTTGGGGACTAGCGGGGTGGAGACCCAGTACTTC

d_call: NA
v_call: TRBV11-1
j_call: TRBJ1-1
cdr3_length: 14
clone_size: NA
cdr3_aa: CASSLFSVNTEAFF
cdr3_nt: TGTGCCAGCAGTTTATTCAGTGTGAACACTGAAGCTTTCTTT

d_call: TRBD1
v_call: TRBV19
j_call: TRBJ1-1
cdr3_length: 14
clone_size: NA
cdr3_aa: CATRGAGGYTEAFF
cdr3_nt: TGTGCCACCAGGGGGGCAGGGGGATACACTGAAGCTTTCTTT

d_call: TRBD2
v_call: TRBV18
j_call: TRBJ2-1
cdr3_length: 15
clone_size: NA
cdr3_aa: CASSRLAGPYNEQFF
cdr3_nt: TGTGCCAGCTCACGACTAGCGGGCCCTTACAATGAGCAGTTCTTC

d_call: NA
v_call: TRBV5-1
j_call: TRBJ2-7
cdr3_length: 14
clone_size: NA
cdr3_aa: CASSFASVTYEQYF
cdr3_nt: TGCGCCAGCAGCTTTGCTAGCGTCACCTACGAGCAGTACTTC

d_call: TRBD1
v_call: TRBV12-3/TRBV12-4
j_call: TRBJ2-7
cdr3_length: 14
clone_size: NA
cdr3_aa: CASSLQGAPYEQYF
cdr3_nt: TGTGCCAGCAGCCTACAGGGGGCACCCTACGAGCAGTACTTC

d_call: NA
v_call: TRBV21-1
j_call: TRBJ2-3
cdr3_length: 12
clone_size: few
cdr3_aa: CASSTWRNTQYF
cdr3_nt: TGTGCCAGCAGCACCTGGCGGAATACGCAGTATTTT

d_call: NA
v_call: TRBV28
j_call: TRBJ2-6
cdr3_length: 16
clone_size: NA
cdr3_aa: CASTLTWGSGANVLTF
cdr3_nt: TGTGCCAGCACCCTCACATGGGGTTCTGGGGCCAACGTCCTGACTTTC

d_call: TRBD1
v_call: TRBV4-1
j_call: TRBJ2-7
cdr3_length: 14
clone_size: NA
cdr3_aa: CASSQVGQHYEQYF
cdr3_nt: TGCGCCAGCAGCCAAGTGGGACAGCACTACGAGCAGTACTTC

d_call: NA
v_call: TRBV24-1
j_call: TRBJ2-7
cdr3_length: 11
clone_size: NA
cdr3_aa: CATSEADEQYF
cdr3_nt: TGTGCCACCAGTGAGGCCGATGAGCAGTACTTC

d_call: TRBD1
v_call: TRBV20-1
j_call: TRBJ1-1
cdr3_length: 14
clone_size: NA
cdr3_aa: CSARDRGEYAEAFF
cdr3_nt: TGCAGTGCTAGAGACAGGGGGGAGTATGCTGAAGCTTTCTTT

d_call: NA
v_call: TRBV18
j_call: TRBJ2-5
cdr3_length: 11
clone_size: NA
cdr3_aa: CASSSGETQYF
cdr3_nt: TGTGCCAGCTCAAGCGGAGAGACCCAGTACTTC

d_call: TRBD2
v_call: TRBV10-1
j_call: TRBJ2-3
cdr3_length: 15
clone_size: NA
cdr3_aa: CASSEGLAGTDTQYF
cdr3_nt: TGCGCCAGCAGTGAAGGACTAGCGGGCACAGATACGCAGTATTTT

d_call: TRBD2
v_call: TRBV6-1
j_call: TRBJ2-7
cdr3_length: 13
clone_size: NA
cdr3_aa: CASSGAGGDEQYF
cdr3_nt: TGTGCCAGCAGTGGGGCGGGGGGCGACGAGCAGTACTTC

d_call: NA
v_call: TRBV30
j_call: TRBJ1-1
cdr3_length: 11
clone_size: NA
cdr3_aa: CAWSVSARAFF
cdr3_nt: TGTGCCTGGAGTGTATCGGCGCGGGCTTTCTTT

d_call: NA
v_call: TRBV6-4
j_call: TRBJ2-3
cdr3_length: 14
clone_size: NA
cdr3_aa: CASSRGLSTDTQYF
cdr3_nt: TGTGCCAGCAGTCGAGGACTAAGCACAGATACGCAGTATTTT

d_call: NA
v_call: TRBV19
j_call: TRBJ1-1
cdr3_length: 14
clone_size: few
cdr3_aa: CASRPDSMNTEAFF
cdr3_nt: TGTGCCAGTAGGCCTGACTCCATGAACACTGAAGCTTTCTTT

d_call: TRBD2
v_call: TRBV30
j_call: TRBJ2-7
cdr3_length: 14
clone_size: NA
cdr3_aa: CAWSPGLANTEQYF
cdr3_nt: TGTGCCTGGAGTCCGGGACTAGCGAATACCGAGCAGTACTTC

d_call: TRBD2
v_call: TRBV27
j_call: TRBJ2-7
cdr3_length: 14
clone_size: NA
cdr3_aa: CASSSGGLAREQYF
cdr3_nt: TGTGCCAGCAGTTCGGGGGGACTAGCGAGAGAGCAGTACTTC

d_call: NA
v_call: TRBV5-1
j_call: TRBJ1-2
cdr3_length: 13
clone_size: medium-sized
cdr3_aa: CASSLEGSVGYTF
cdr3_nt: TGCGCCAGCAGCTTGGAGGGGTCCGTTGGCTACACCTTC

d_call: NA
v_call: TRBV6-4
j_call: TRBJ2-3
cdr3_length: 14
clone_size: NA
cdr3_aa: CASSVDWLVDTQYF
cdr3_nt: TGTGCCAGCAGTGTGGACTGGCTCGTGGATACGCAGTATTTT

d_call: NA
v_call: TRBV5-8
j_call: TRBJ1-2
cdr3_length: 16
clone_size: few
cdr3_aa: CASSSDGGRANYGYTF
cdr3_nt: TGTGCCAGCAGCTCCGACGGCGGCAGAGCTAACTATGGCTACACCTTC

d_call: NA
v_call: TRBV7-9
j_call: TRBJ2-1
cdr3_length: 14
clone_size: once
cdr3_aa: CASSLEVKRNEQFF
cdr3_nt: TGTGCCAGCAGCTTAGAAGTGAAACGGAATGAGCAGTTCTTC

d_call: NA
v_call: TRBV2
j_call: TRBJ1-1
cdr3_length: 11
clone_size: once
cdr3_aa: CASSTQVEAFF
cdr3_nt: TGTGCCAGCAGCACCCAAGTGGAAGCTTTCTTT

d_call: TRBD1
v_call: TRBV19
j_call: TRBJ1-2
cdr3_length: 15
clone_size: few
cdr3_aa: CASSEGQRLTYGYTF
cdr3_nt: TGTGCCAGTAGTGAGGGACAGCGACTTACCTATGGCTACACCTTC

d_call: NA
v_call: TRBV28
j_call: TRBJ1-5
cdr3_length: 17
clone_size: NA
cdr3_aa: CASSKSPRGAGNQPQHF
cdr3_nt: TGTGCCAGCAGTAAGTCCCCCCGGGGGGCCGGCAATCAGCCCCAGCATTTT

d_call: NA
v_call: TRBV27
j_call: TRBJ2-3
cdr3_length: 14
clone_size: once
cdr3_aa: CASSFLGVTDTQYF
cdr3_nt: TGTGCCAGCAGTTTTTTAGGGGTAACAGATACGCAGTATTTT

d_call: TRBD1
v_call: TRBV7-8
j_call: TRBJ2-3
cdr3_length: 15
clone_size: NA
cdr3_aa: CASRKDRTGGNTQYF
cdr3_nt: TGTGCCAGCAGGAAAGACAGGACAGGGGGAAATACGCAGTATTTT

d_call: TRBD1
v_call: TRBV4-3
j_call: TRBJ1-2
cdr3_length: 14
clone_size: NA
cdr3_aa: CASSLYDREYGYTF
cdr3_nt: TGCGCCAGCAGCCTATACGACAGGGAGTATGGCTACACCTTC

d_call: NA
v_call: TRBV30
j_call: TRBJ1-1
cdr3_length: 13
clone_size: NA
cdr3_aa: CAWNRDPNTEAFF
cdr3_nt: TGTGCCTGGAACAGGGACCCGAACACTGAAGCTTTCTTT

d_call: NA
v_call: TRBV6-1
j_call: TRBJ1-2
cdr3_length: 13
clone_size: once
cdr3_aa: CASGAGANYGYTF
cdr3_nt: TGTGCCAGCGGAGCGGGAGCCAACTATGGCTACACCTTC

d_call: TRBD1
v_call: TRBV28
j_call: TRBJ1-6
cdr3_length: 13
clone_size: NA
cdr3_aa: CASGWTGDSPLHF
cdr3_nt: TGTGCCAGCGGATGGACAGGGGACTCACCCCTCCACTTT

d_call: TRBD2
v_call: TRBV27
j_call: TRBJ2-7
cdr3_length: 16
clone_size: NA
cdr3_aa: CASSSLGFGRAYEQYF
cdr3_nt: TGTGCCAGCAGTTCCCTCGGGTTCGGGAGGGCCTACGAGCAGTACTTC

d_call: NA
v_call: TRBV5-8
j_call: TRBJ2-4
cdr3_length: 14
clone_size: NA
cdr3_aa: CASSLVTGIDIQYF
cdr3_nt: TGTGCCAGCAGCTTGGTAACAGGGATCGACATTCAGTACTTC

d_call: NA
v_call: TRBV11-1
j_call: TRBJ2-5
cdr3_length: 15
clone_size: NA
cdr3_aa: CASSPYQGGGETQYF
cdr3_nt: TGTGCCAGCAGCCCCTATCAGGGCGGCGGAGAGACCCAGTACTTC

d_call: NA
v_call: TRBV10-1
j_call: TRBJ2-3
cdr3_length: 13
clone_size: few
cdr3_aa: CASSESTGDTQYF
cdr3_nt: TGCGCCAGCAGTGAGTCAACGGGAGATACGCAGTATTTT

d_call: TRBD2
v_call: TRBV4-3
j_call: TRBJ2-2
cdr3_length: 17
clone_size: NA
cdr3_aa: CASSQVYQRDTSGELFF
cdr3_nt: TGCGCCAGCAGCCAAGTTTACCAGCGGGATACTAGCGGGGAGCTGTTTTTT

d_call: TRBD2
v_call: TRBV27
j_call: TRBJ2-1
cdr3_length: 17
clone_size: NA
cdr3_aa: CASSLGTSGRAYNEQFF
cdr3_nt: TGTGCCAGCAGTTTAGGGACTAGCGGGAGGGCCTACAATGAGCAGTTCTTC

d_call: NA
v_call: TRBV11-2
j_call: TRBJ1-1
cdr3_length: 13
clone_size: NA
cdr3_aa: CASSRRTLGEAFF
cdr3_nt: TGTGCCAGCAGCCGTCGGACGCTAGGCGAAGCTTTCTTT

d_call: NA
v_call: TRBV12-3/TRBV12-4
j_call: TRBJ1-5
cdr3_length: 13
clone_size: NA
cdr3_aa: CASAQAGDQPQHF
cdr3_nt: TGTGCCAGCGCGCAGGCAGGAGATCAGCCCCAGCATTTT

d_call: TRBD2
v_call: TRBV28
j_call: TRBJ2-3
cdr3_length: 13
clone_size: NA
cdr3_aa: CATWEGPPDTQYF
cdr3_nt: TGTGCCACTTGGGAGGGGCCTCCAGATACGCAGTATTTT

d_call: NA
v_call: TRBV7-8
j_call: TRBJ1-1
cdr3_length: 10
clone_size: NA
cdr3_aa: CATTNTEAFF
cdr3_nt: TGTGCCACCACCAACACTGAAGCTTTCTTT

d_call: TRBD1
v_call: TRBV19
j_call: TRBJ2-5
cdr3_length: 17
clone_size: NA
cdr3_aa: CASSILSTGVRQETQYF
cdr3_nt: TGTGCCAGTAGTATACTATCTACAGGGGTCCGCCAAGAGACCCAGTACTTC